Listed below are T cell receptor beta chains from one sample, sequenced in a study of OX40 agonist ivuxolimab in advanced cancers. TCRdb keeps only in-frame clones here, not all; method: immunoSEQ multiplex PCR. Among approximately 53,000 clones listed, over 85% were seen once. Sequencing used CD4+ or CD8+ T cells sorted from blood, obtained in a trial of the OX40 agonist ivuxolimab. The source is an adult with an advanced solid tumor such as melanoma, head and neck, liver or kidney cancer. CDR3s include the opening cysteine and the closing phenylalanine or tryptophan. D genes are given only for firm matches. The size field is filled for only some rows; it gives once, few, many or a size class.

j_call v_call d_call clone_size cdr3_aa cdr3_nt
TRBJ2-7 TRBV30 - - CAWTRGVEEQYF TGTGCCTGGACGAGGGGGGTTGAGGAGCAGTACTTC
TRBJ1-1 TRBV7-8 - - CASSLNRGTFEAFF TGTGCCAGCAGCTTAAATAGGGGGACCTTTGAAGCTTTCTTT
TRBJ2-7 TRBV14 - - CASSHRGTYEQYF TGTGCCAGCAGCCACAGGGGAACCTACGAGCAGTACTTC
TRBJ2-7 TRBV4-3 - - CASSQSADYSYEQYF TGCGCCAGCAGCCAATCGGCCGACTACTCCTACGAGCAGTACTTC
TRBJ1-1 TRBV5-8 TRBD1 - CASSVGTGRLDTEAFF TGTGCCAGCAGCGTCGGGACAGGGCGGTTAGACACTGAAGCTTTCTTT
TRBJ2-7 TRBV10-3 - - CAISESSGPYEQYF TGTGCCATCAGTGAGTCGTCAGGCCCGTACGAGCAGTACTTC
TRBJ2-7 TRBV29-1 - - CSVESVGAGYEQYF TGCAGCGTTGAATCGGTGGGAGCCGGATACGAGCAGTACTTC
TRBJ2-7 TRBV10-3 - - CAIGEAQQYF TGTGCCATCGGAGAGGCTCAACAGTACTTC
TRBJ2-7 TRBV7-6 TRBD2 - CASSYLAGAEEQYF TGTGCCAGCAGCTACCTAGCGGGAGCCGAGGAGCAGTACTTC
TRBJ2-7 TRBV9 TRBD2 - CASSAGGTSVYEQYF TGTGCCAGCAGCGCGGGGGGGACTAGCGTCTACGAGCAGTACTTC
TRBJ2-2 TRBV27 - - CASSFGAGELFF TGTGCCAGCAGTTTTGGGGCCGGGGAGCTGTTTTTT
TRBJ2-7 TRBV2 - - CASSVPGTTSYEQYF TGTGCCAGCAGTGTCCCCGGGACCACCTCCTACGAGCAGTACTTC
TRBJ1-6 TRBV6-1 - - CASSEGGGSNYNSPLHF TGTGCCAGCAGTGAAGGGGGGGGCAGCAACTATAATTCACCCCTCCACTTT
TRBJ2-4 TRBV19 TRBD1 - CASSRQGAGNIQYF TGTGCCAGTAGTCGACAGGGGGCAGGGAACATTCAGTACTTC
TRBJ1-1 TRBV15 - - CATSRGGSTEAFF TGTGCCACCAGCAGGGGGGGCTCCACTGAAGCTTTCTTT
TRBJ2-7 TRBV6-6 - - CASSTTGPNYEQYF TGTGCCAGCAGTACCACCGGGCCTAACTACGAGCAGTACTTC
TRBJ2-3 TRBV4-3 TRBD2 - CASSQETSGREFGADTQYF TGCGCCAGCAGCCAAGAAACTAGCGGGAGGGAATTCGGTGCAGATACGCAGTATTTT
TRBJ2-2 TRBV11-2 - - CASSLGGYAGELFF TGTGCCAGCAGCTTAGGGGGTTACGCCGGGGAGCTGTTTTTT
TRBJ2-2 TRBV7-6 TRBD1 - CASSQPNRGPNTGELFF TGTGCCAGCAGTCAACCCAACAGGGGACCGAACACCGGGGAGCTGTTTTTT
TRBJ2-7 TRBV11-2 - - CASSLVPNPNYEQYF TGTGCCAGCAGCTTAGTCCCCAATCCCAACTACGAGCAGTACTTC
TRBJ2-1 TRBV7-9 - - CASSSPPLADSYNEQFF TGTGCCAGCAGTTCCCCTCCACTAGCCGACTCCTACAATGAGCAGTTCTTC
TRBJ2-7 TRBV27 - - CASSLGQRGFSEQYF TGTGCCAGCAGTTTAGGACAGAGGGGCTTCAGCGAGCAGTACTTC
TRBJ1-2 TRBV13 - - CASSLGPGTGYGYTF TGTGCCAGCAGCTTAGGCCCGGGGACTGGCTATGGCTACACCTTC
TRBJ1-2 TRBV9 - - CASTPGDGPGYGYTF TGTGCCAGCACCCCGGGCGACGGACCCGGCTATGGCTACACCTTC
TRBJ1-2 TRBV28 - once CASSMVHGYTF TGTGCCAGCAGTATGGTCCATGGCTACACCTTC
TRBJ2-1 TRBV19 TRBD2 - CASRTHASGRGEQFF TGTGCCAGTAGAACGCATGCTAGCGGGAGAGGTGAGCAGTTCTTC
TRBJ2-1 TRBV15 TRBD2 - CATSRAGTSDEQFF TGTGCCACCAGCAGAGCCGGGACTAGCGATGAGCAGTTCTTC
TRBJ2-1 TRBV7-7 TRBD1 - CASSEGQGRNEQFF TGTGCCAGCAGCGAAGGACAGGGGCGGAATGAGCAGTTCTTC
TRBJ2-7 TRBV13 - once CASSLGALSSYEQYF TGTGCCAGCAGCTTAGGGGCCCTAAGCTCCTACGAGCAGTACTTC
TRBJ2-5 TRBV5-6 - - CASSLEWRRWQETQYF TGTGCCAGCAGCTTGGAATGGCGCAGGTGGCAAGAGACCCAGTACTTC
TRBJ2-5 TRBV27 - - CASSPTSEETQYF TGTGCCAGCAGTCCCACAAGCGAAGAGACCCAGTACTTC
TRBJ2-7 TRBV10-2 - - CASRQQGMPYEQYF TGCGCCAGCAGGCAACAGGGTATGCCCTACGAGCAGTACTTC
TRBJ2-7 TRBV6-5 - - CASSYQGEQYF TGTGCCAGCAGCTACCAGGGGGAGCAGTACTTC
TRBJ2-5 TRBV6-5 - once CASSYSGTGQETQYF TGTGCCAGCAGTTACTCGGGGACGGGGCAAGAGACCCAGTACTTC
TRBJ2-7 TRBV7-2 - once CASSLLPGQIYEQYF TGTGCCAGCAGCTTGTTGCCGGGACAAATCTACGAGCAGTACTTC
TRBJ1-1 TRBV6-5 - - CASREGGRTEAFF TGTGCCAGCAGAGAAGGGGGGAGGACTGAAGCTTTCTTT
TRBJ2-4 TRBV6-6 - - CASTREGVQYF TGTGCCAGCACCCGGGAAGGGGTTCAGTACTTC
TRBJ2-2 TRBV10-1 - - CASSVEGAVGELFF TGCGCCAGCAGTGTGGAGGGGGCGGTCGGGGAGCTGTTTTTT
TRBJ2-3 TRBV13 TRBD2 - CASSLRTSGTWTDTQYF TGTGCCAGCAGCTTAAGGACTAGCGGGACTTGGACAGATACGCAGTATTTT
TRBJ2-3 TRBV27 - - CASSLTESTDTQYF TGTGCCAGCAGTCTGACAGAGAGCACAGATACGCAGTATTTT
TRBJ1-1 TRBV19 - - CASSIGPAGHNLDTEAFF TGTGCCAGTAGTATCGGGCCGGCAGGCCATAACCTGGACACTGAAGCTTTCTTT
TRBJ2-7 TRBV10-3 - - CAISDLDSSYEQYF TGTGCCATCAGTGACCTAGACAGCTCCTACGAGCAGTACTTC
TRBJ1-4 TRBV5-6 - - CASSPWGGQPNEKLFF TGTGCCAGCAGCCCCTGGGGGGGACAACCTAATGAAAAACTGTTTTTT
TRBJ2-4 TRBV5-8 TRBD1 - CASSLMTGGFKNIQYF TGTGCCAGCAGCTTGATGACAGGGGGATTCAAAAACATTCAGTACTTC
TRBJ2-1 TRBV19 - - CASSIPGVINEQFF TGTGCCAGTAGTATTCCCGGCGTAATAAATGAGCAGTTCTTC
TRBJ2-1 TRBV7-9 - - CASSLGLRNEQFF TGTGCCAGCAGCTTAGGTTTGAGGAATGAGCAGTTCTTC
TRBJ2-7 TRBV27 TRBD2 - CASMRTSGPYEQYF TGTGCCAGCATGAGGACTAGCGGGCCCTACGAGCAGTACTTC
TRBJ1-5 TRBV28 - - CASTLGVGRGNQPQHF TGTGCCAGCACTCTAGGGGTTGGGAGAGGCAATCAGCCCCAGCATTTT
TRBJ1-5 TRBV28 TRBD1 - CASRQGGVNQPQHF TGTGCCAGCAGACAGGGGGGAGTGAATCAGCCCCAGCATTTT
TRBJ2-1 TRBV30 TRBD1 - CAWRGSPRGSYNEQFF TGTGCCTGGAGGGGAAGCCCCAGGGGGAGTTACAATGAGCAGTTCTTC
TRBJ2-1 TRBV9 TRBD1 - CASSAGQASYNEQFF TGTGCCAGCAGCGCAGGACAGGCGTCGTACAATGAGCAGTTCTTC
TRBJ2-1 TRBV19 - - CASSIGSGTNEQFF TGTGCCAGTAGTATAGGGTCCGGGACGAATGAGCAGTTCTTC
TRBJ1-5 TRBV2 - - CASNHGDSNQPQHF TGTGCCAGCAATCACGGCGATAGCAATCAGCCCCAGCATTTT
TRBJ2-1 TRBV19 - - CASSITRNEQFF TGTGCCAGTAGTATCACGCGGAATGAGCAGTTCTTC
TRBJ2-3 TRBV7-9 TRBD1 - CASSFIPGTGIDDTQYF TGTGCCAGCAGCTTCATCCCCGGGACAGGGATTGACGATACGCAGTATTTT